What follows are 17 T cell receptor beta chains derived from one specimen sequenced in a study of T cell responses to AZD1222 COVID-19 vaccine. Assay: immunoSEQ multiplex PCR; the TCRdb copy retains only in-frame clones and omits some. The sample shows nearly 110,000 clones, about 90% of them seen only once. The sample was peripheral blood, taken on day 0 of AZD1222 vaccination. These receptors all come from an adult in good health.

This sequence joins TRBV2 and TRBJ1-6; perhaps TRBD1 as D (5 bases). CDR1 and CDR2 (germline): SNHLY, FYNNEI. This CDR3 has 18 residues. Trimming took 6 bases from V and 9 from J, leaving 27 bases between them. The DNA for the CDR3 is TGTGCCAGCAGCTTCCGACCGAGAGTCCAGGGAGTAAGTTCACCCCTCCACTTT. This sequence encodes CASSFRPRVQGVSSPLHF.

The chain has TRBV5-1 and TRBJ1-1; D unresolved. Per the germline V gene, CDR1 is SGHRS and CDR2 is YFSETQ. The ends were cut back, 0 bases at V and 1 base at J, with 10 bases in the middle. The CDR3 sequence is 15 residues long. The CDR3 DNA reads as TGCGCCAGCAGCTTGGTGAGGGATGGGAACACTGAAGCTTTCTTT. This codes for CASSLVRDGNTEAFF.

The chain carries TRBV10-1 and TRBJ2-7, with 7 bases aligning to TRBD1. Germline V CDR1 and CDR2: WNHNN, SYGVQD (reference sequence). With V trimmed by 4 bases and J by 0 bases, 3 bases remained unmatched. The CDR3 runs 14 residues. The CDR3 bases are TGCGCCAGCAGTGGGGACAGATTCTCCTACGAGCAGTACTTC. This gives the protein CASSGDRFSYEQYF.

This clone was counted once. The J gene is TRBJ2-3, the V gene TRBV24-1; 12 bases are a match to TRBD2. V lost 5 bases to trimming and J lost 5 bases; unmatched junction nucleotides: 4. Germline V gene data show CDR1 as KGHDR and CDR2 as SFDVKD. This CDR3 contains 15 residues. The CDR3 sequence: CATSGRLAGEDTQYF. The CDR3 nucleotides are TGTGCCACCAGTGGGCGACTAGCGGGGGAAGATACGCAGTATTTT.

The chain joins TRBV7-3 to TRBJ2-1; possible D gene TRBD1, 5 bases. The V gene's germline CDR1 is SGHTA and CDR2 FQGTGA. This CDR3 is built from 14 residues. Trimming left V 1 base short and J 10 bases short, with 14 bases between. CDR3 sequence: CASSLSQSWGEQFF. The DNA for the CDR3 is TGTGCCAGCAGCTTAAGTCAGTCTTGGGGCGAGCAGTTCTTC.

The chain employs TRBV4-1 and TRBJ1-1; the D gene is possibly TRBD1 (6 bases). V was trimmed by 0 bases and J by 4 bases, leaving 15 bases between them. CDR1 and CDR2 from the germline V gene are MGHRA and YSYEKL. The CDR3 is made up of 16 amino acids. This CDR3 is CASSQDPGDWRTEAFF. The CDR3 DNA reads TGCGCCAGCAGCCAAGATCCAGGGGACTGGCGCACTGAAGCTTTCTTT.

CDR3 sequence (DNA): TGTGCCAGCAGCCCGGACAGGTTGGGTGAAAAACTGTTTTTT. Translating it yields CASSPDRLGEKLFF. The chain uses TRBV5-8 and TRBJ1-4, with TRBD1 identical over 7 bases. J was trimmed by 7 bases and V by 4 bases; bases with no gene match: 7. Germline loops: CDR1 SGHTS, CDR2 YDEGEE. The CDR3 contains 14 residues.

This chain joins TRBV4-2 and TRBJ2-2, with D perhaps TRBD2 (6 bases). The CDR3 is 16 amino acids. V was trimmed by 4 bases and J by 1 base, leaving 13 bases between them. In germline, CDR1 is LGHNA, CDR2 YNFKEQ. CDR3 loop: CASSLGMRENTGELFF. The DNA for the CDR3 is TGTGCCAGCAGCCTGGGAATGCGGGAGAACACCGGGGAGCTGTTTTTT.

This chain uses TRBV7-8 with TRBJ1-2; 7 bases line up with TRBD1. The trim removed 5 bases at V and 4 bases at J, leaving 7 bases unmatched. This CDR3 comprises 14 residues. Germline V gene lookup returns CDR1 SGHVS and CDR2 FQNEAQ. CDR3 nucleotide sequence: TGTGCCAGCAGCCCCGGGACAGCCCTCTATGGCTACACCTTC. This encodes CASSPGTALYGYTF.

The chain is built from TRBV19 and TRBJ1-5; D not resolved. Trimming stripped 8 bases from V and 4 bases from J, with 3 bases between. The germline V gene has CDR1 LNHDA and CDR2 SQIVND (reference sequence). The CDR3 consists of 10 residues. The CDR3 here is CASGNQPQHF. CDR3 coding DNA: TGTGCCAGTGGAAATCAGCCCCAGCATTTT.

The V call is TRBV6-6, the J call TRBJ1-5; D not certain. The CDR3 runs to 12 residues. Germline values: CDR1 MNHNY, CDR2 SVGAGI (reference sequence). Trimming left V 6 bases short and J 6 bases short, with 9 bases between. CDR3 region: CASSFDGQPQHF. In DNA, the CDR3 is TGTGCCAGCAGCTTTGACGGTCAGCCCCAGCATTTT.

The rearrangement links TRBV2 to TRBJ2-7; TRBD2 might be the D (6 bases). This CDR3 comprises 13 residues. Trimming cost V 10 bases and J 3 bases, with 16 bases left between them. Germline V gene lookup returns CDR1 SNHLY and CDR2 FYNNEI. CDR3 in amino acids: CATSRESDYEQYF. DNA of the CDR3: TGTGCCACCTCACGGGAGTCTGACTACGAGCAGTACTTC.

This chain uses TRBV9 with TRBJ2-5; D is perhaps TRBD1 (7 bases). V was clipped by 4 bases and J by 5 bases, with 18 bases between them. The CDR3 has 15 amino acids. Looked up from germline, CDR1 is SGDLS and CDR2 is YYNGEE. The CDR3 loop reads CASSSRTGTSETQYF. The CDR3 region has the DNA TGTGCCAGCAGCTCCCGGACAGGAACTAGCGAGACCCAGTACTTC.

The rearrangement links TRBV4-1 to TRBJ1-1, with TRBD1 as a possible D gene (5 bases). The V and J ends lost 4 bases and 6 bases respectively, with 15 bases between them. Germline lookup yields CDR1 MGHRA and CDR2 YSYEKL. The CDR3 loop spans 14 amino acids. The CDR3 DNA is TGCGCCAGCAGCCCAGGTCAGGGAATCGCTGAAGCTTTCTTT. Translating gives CASSPGQGIAEAFF.

This chain links TRBV11-1 with TRBJ2-1, with D possibly TRBD1 on 5 matching bases. V was trimmed by 2 bases and J by 4 bases, leaving 12 bases between them. The CDR3 is made up of 15 amino acids. Germline CDR1 is SGHAT and CDR2 is FQDESV (reference sequence). In DNA, the CDR3 is TGTGCCAGCAGCTTACTCGACTCAGGGTACAATGAGCAGTTCTTC. Protein: CASSLLDSGYNEQFF.

Notes on this clone: Germline and junction disagree at one end, which may indicate a read error. The chain is built from TRBV7-7 and TRBJ2-2; the D gene is possibly TRBD1 (5 bases). Germline-derived CDR1 and CDR2 are SSHAT and FNYEAQ (reference sequence). CDR3 length equals 15 residues. CDR3 amino acids: CASSLGDPNTGELFF. CDR3 in DNA: TGTGCTAGCAGCCTAGGGGATCCGAACACCGGGGAGCTGTTTTTT.

The chain couples TRBV6-5 to TRBJ2-7, with 8 bases fitting TRBD1. The J segment lost 2 bases and the V segment lost 6 bases, leaving 6 bases of the junction unmatched. The germline V gene has CDR1 MNHEY and CDR2 SVGAGI. The length of the CDR3 is 14 residues. In nucleotides, the CDR3 is TGTGCCAGCAGACGGACAGGGAGAACCTACGAGCAGTACTTC. Translation: CASRRTGRTYEQYF.